This TCR beta chain emerged from a study of blood T cells in healthy people across ages. Then a second PCR, running about 7 to 11 cycles, was carried out with a sample-barcoded 5' primer and a J-beta primer mix. TCRdb passed the 5' RACE reads through MiXCR, listing each CDR3 protein once. Among about a million distinct CDR3 sequences listed, about 44% were seen once. This CDR3 has 13 residues. Germline CDR1 is DFQATT and CDR2 is SNEGSKA (reference sequence). V shed 3 bases, J shed 4 bases, and the junction held 3 bases outside the gene matches. The chain links TRBV20-1 to TRBJ1-1; 9 nucleotides agree with TRBD1. Sequencing was carried out using blood. This receptor was identified in a man aged 25-40 years in good health. Written as DNA, the CDR3 is TGCAGTGCTAGCGGGACAGGGTTCACTGAAGCTTTCTTT. The encoded protein is CSASGTGFTEAFF.